This TCR beta chain stems from a study of identical twins. Each CDR3 protein gets one entry after TCRdb re-called the 5' RACE reads with MiXCR. The profile shows roughly 750,000 distinct CDR3 sequences, over 20% of them singletons. Points from the study as a whole: Sequences that were beta out-of-frame showed weaker excess twin sharing. Excess low generation probability was seen in twin-shared out-of-frame alpha sequences.

CDR1 is SGHKS and CDR2 is YYEKEE in the germline V gene (reference sequence). With V trimmed by 2 bases and J by 10 bases, 3 bases remained unmatched. This CDR3 has 13 amino acids. This clonotype was observed a few times. The antigen is not known. The sample was also reused in another study, on T cells expressing NK-cell markers.

The V gene is TRBV5-5, the J gene TRBJ2-1; 10 bases match TRBD1. The sample was PBMCs. This receptor was identified in a woman in her late teens or twenties in good health. The CDR3 region has the DNA TGTGCCAGCAGCTTTAGACAGGGGGCCGAGCAGTTCTTC. Encoded protein: CASSFRQGAEQFF.